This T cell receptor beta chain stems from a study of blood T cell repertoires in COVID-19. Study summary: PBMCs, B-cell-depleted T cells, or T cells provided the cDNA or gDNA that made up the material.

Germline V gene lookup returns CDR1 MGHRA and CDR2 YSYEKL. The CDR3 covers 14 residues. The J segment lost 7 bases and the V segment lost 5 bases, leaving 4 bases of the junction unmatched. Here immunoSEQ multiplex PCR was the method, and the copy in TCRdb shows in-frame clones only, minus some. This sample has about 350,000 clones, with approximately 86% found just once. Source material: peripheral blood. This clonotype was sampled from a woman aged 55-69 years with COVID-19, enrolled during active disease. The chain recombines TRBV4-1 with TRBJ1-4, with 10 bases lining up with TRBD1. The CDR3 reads CASSSGQGSEKLFF. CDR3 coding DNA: TGCGCCAGCAGCTCGGGACAGGGGTCTGAAAAACTGTTTTTT.